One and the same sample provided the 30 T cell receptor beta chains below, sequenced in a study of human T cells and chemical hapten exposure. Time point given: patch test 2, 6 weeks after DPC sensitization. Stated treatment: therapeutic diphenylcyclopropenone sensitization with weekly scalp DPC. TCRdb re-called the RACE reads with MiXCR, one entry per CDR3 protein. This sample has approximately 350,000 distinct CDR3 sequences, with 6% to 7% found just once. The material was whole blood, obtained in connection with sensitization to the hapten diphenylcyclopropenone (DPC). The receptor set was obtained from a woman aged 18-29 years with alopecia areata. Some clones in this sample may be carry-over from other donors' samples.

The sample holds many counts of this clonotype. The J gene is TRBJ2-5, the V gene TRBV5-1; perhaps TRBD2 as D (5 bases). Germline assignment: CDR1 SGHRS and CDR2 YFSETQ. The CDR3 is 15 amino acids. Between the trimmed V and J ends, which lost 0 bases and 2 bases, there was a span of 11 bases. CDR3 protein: CASSLVVREQETQYF. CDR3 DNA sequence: TGCGCCAGCAGCTTGGTTGTCCGGGAACAAGAGACCCAGTACTTC. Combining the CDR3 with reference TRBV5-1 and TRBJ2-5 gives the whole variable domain KAGVTQTPRYLIKTRGQQVTLSCSPISGHRSVSWYQQTPGQGLQFLFEYFSETQRNKGNFPGRFSGRQFSNSRSEMNVSTLELGDSALYLCASSLVVREQETQYFGPGTRLLVL.

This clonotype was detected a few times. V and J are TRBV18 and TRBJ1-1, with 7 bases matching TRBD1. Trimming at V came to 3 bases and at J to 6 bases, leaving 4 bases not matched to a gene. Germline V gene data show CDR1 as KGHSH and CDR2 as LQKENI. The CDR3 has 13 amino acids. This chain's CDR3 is CASSPQGGAEAFF. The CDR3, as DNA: TGTGCCAGCTCACCTCAGGGGGGAGCTGAAGCTTTCTTT.

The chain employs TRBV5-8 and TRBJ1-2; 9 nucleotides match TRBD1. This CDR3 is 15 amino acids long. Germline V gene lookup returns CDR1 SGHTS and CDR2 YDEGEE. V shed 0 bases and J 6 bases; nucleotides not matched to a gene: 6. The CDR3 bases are TGTGCCAGCAGCTTGGAGGCGACAGGGGGAAATGGCTACACCTTC. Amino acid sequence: CASSLEATGGNGYTF.

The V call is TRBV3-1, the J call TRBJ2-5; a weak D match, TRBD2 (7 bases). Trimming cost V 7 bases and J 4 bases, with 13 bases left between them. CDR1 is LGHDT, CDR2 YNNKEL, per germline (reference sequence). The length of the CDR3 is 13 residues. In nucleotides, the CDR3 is TGTGCCAGCAAGTGGGGAGGGGGAGAGACCCAGTACTTC. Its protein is CASKWGGGETQYF.

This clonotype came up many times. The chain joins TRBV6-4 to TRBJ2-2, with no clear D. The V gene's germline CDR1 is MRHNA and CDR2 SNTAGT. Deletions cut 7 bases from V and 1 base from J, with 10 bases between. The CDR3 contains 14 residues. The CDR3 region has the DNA TGTGCCAGCAAACGGACGGGGAACACCGGGGAGCTGTTTTTT. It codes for CASKRTGNTGELFF.

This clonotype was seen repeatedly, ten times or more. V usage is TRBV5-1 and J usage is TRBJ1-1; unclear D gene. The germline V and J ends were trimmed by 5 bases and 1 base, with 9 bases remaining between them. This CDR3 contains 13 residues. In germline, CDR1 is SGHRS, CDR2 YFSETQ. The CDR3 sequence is CASSWAANTEAFF. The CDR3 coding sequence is TGCGCCAGCAGTTGGGCAGCGAACACTGAAGCTTTCTTT. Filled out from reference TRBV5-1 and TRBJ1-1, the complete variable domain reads KAGVTQTPRYLIKTRGQQVTLSCSPISGHRSVSWYQQTPGQGLQFLFEYFSETQRNKGNFPGRFSGRQFSNSRSEMNVSTLELGDSALYLCASSWAANTEAFFGQGTRLTVV.

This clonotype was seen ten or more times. The CDR3 loop reads CASSSRGAYYGYTF. The DNA for the CDR3 is TGTGCCAGCAGCTCCAGGGGAGCGTACTATGGCTACACCTTC. The chain carries TRBV7-3 and TRBJ1-2; D perhaps matches TRBD1 (6 bases). Germline lookup yields CDR1 SGHTA and CDR2 FQGTGA. The CDR3 covers 14 residues. Trimming removed 4 bases at V and 3 bases at J, with 12 bases between.

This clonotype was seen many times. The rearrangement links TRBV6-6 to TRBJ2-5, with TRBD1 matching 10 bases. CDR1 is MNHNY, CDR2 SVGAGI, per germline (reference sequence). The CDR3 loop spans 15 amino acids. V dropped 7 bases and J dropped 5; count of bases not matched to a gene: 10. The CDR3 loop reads CASKYSTGGGETQYF. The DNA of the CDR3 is TGTGCCAGCAAATATTCGACAGGGGGCGGGGAGACCCAGTACTTC.

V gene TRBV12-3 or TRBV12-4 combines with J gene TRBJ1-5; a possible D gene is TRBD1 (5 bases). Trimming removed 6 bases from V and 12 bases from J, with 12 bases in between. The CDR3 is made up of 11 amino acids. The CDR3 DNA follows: TGTGCCAGCAGCAAAGACAGACACCAGCATTTT. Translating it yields CASSKDRHQHF.

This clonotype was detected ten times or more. The CDR3 loop reads CASSPDFMNTEAFF. CDR3 DNA sequence: TGCGCCAGCAGCCCAGACTTCATGAACACTGAAGCTTTCTTT. The chain carries TRBV4-3 and TRBJ1-1; D is uncertain. This CDR3 is 14 amino acids long. Germline CDR1 reads LGHNA; CDR2 reads YSLEER. V gave up 4 bases and J gave up 0 bases, with 9 bases separating them.

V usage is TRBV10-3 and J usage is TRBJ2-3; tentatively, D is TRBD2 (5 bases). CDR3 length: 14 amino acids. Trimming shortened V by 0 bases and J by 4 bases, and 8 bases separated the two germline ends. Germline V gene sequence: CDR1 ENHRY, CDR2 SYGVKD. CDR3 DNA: TGTGCCATCAGTGAGTCGAATAGCGCAGATACGCAGTATTTT. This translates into CAISESNSADTQYF.

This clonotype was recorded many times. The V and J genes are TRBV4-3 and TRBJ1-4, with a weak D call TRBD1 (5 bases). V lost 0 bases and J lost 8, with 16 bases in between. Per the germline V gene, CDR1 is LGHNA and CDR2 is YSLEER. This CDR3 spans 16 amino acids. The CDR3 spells CASSQDQVGAYEKLFF. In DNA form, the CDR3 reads TGCGCCAGCAGCCAAGATCAAGTAGGGGCGTACGAAAAACTGTTTTTT.

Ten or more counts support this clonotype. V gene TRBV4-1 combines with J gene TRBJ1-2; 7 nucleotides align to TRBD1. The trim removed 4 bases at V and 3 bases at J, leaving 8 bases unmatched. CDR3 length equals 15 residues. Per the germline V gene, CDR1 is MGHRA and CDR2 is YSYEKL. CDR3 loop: CASSLTGPSDYGYTF. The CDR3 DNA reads TGCGCCAGCAGCCTGACAGGGCCGTCGGACTATGGCTACACCTTC.

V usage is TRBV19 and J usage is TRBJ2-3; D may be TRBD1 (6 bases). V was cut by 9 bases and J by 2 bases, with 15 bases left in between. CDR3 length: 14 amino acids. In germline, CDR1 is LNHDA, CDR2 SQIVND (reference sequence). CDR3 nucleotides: TGTGCCAGCCGGGACAACGCTTTCACAGATACGCAGTATTTT. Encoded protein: CASRDNAFTDTQYF.

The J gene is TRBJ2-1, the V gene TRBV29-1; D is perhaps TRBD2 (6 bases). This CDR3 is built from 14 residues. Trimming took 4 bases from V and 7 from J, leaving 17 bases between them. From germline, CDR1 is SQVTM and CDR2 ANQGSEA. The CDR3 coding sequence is TGCAGCGTTGTCTCGGGGGTTACAAGGAATGAGCAGTTCTTC. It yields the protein CSVVSGVTRNEQFF.

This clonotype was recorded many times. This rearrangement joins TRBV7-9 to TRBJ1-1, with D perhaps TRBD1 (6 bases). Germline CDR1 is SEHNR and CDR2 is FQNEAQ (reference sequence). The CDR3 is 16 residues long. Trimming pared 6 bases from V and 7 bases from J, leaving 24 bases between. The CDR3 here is CASSPGAAALLGEAFF. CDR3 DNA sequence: TGTGCCAGCAGTCCAGGGGCGGCAGCTTTGCTTGGTGAAGCTTTCTTT.

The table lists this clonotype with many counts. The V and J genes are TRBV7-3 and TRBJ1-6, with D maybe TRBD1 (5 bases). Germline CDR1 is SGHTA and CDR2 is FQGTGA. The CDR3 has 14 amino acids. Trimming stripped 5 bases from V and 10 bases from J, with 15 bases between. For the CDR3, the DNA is TGTGCCAGCAGCGGGGGACCCTGGAGGTCACCCCTCCACTTT. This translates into CASSGGPWRSPLHF.

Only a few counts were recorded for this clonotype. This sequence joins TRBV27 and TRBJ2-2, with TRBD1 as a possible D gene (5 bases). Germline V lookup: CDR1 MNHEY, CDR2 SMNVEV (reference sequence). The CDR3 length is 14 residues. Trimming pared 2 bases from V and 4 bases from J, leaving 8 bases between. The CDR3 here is CASSLEQATGELFF. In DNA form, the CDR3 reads TGTGCCAGCAGTTTAGAACAGGCCACCGGGGAGCTGTTTTTT.

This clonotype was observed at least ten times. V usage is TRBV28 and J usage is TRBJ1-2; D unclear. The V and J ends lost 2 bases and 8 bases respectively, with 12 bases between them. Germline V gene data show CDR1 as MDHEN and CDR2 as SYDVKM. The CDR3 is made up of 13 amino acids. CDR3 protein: CASSLNSPRGYTF. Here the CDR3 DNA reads TGTGCCAGCAGTTTAAATAGCCCCAGAGGCTACACCTTC.

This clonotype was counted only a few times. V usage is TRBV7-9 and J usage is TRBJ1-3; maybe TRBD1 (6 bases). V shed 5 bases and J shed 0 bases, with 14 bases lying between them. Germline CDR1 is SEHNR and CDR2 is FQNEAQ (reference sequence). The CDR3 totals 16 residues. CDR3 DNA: TGTGCCAGCAGCCCACGACAGGTACCCTCTGGAAACACCATATATTTT. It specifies CASSPRQVPSGNTIYF.

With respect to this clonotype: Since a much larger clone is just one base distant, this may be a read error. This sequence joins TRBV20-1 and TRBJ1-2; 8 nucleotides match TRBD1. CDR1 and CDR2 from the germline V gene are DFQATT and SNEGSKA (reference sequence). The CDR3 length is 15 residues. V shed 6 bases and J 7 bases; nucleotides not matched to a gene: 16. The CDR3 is CSAAVVAGGTSGYTF. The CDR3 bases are TGCAGTGCAGCGGTGGTGGCAGGGGGCACGAGTGGCTACACCTTC.

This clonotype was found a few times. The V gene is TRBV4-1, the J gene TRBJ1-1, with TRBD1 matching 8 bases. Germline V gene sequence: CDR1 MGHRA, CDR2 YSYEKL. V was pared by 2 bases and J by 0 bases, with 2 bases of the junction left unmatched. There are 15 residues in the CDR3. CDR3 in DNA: TGCGCCAGCAGCCAAATGGACAGGGTGAACACTGAAGCTTTCTTT. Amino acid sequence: CASSQMDRVNTEAFF.

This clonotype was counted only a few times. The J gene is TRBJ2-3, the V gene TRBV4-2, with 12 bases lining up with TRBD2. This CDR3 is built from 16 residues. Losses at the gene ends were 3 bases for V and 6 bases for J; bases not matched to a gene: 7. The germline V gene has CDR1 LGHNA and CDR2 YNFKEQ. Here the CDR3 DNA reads TGTGCCAGCAGCCAGGCGACTAGCGGGGGCCGGGATACGCAGTATTTT. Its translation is CASSQATSGGRDTQYF.

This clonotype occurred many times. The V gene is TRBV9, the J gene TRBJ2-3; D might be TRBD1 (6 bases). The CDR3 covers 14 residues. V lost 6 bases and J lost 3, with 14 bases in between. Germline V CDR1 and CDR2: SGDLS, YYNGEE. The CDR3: CASNLDSSTDTQYF. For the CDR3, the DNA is TGTGCCAGCAATTTGGACAGTAGTACAGATACGCAGTATTTT.

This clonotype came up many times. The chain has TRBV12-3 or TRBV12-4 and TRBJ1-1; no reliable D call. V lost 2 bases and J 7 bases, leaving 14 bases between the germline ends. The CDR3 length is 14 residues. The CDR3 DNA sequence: TGTGCCAGCAGTTTAATCGATAGGTCGGATGAAGCTTTCTTT. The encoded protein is CASSLIDRSDEAFF.

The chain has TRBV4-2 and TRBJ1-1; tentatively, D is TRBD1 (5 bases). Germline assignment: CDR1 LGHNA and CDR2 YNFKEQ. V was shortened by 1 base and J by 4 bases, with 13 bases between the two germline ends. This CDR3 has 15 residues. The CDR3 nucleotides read TGTGCCAGCAGCCAAGGGGGCCGGACTGGCACTGAAGCTTTCTTT. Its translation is CASSQGGRTGTEAFF.

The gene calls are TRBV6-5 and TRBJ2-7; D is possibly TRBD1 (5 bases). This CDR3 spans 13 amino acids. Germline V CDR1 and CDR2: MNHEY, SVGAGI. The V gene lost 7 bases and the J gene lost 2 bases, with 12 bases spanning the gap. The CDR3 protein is CASTRGAPYEQYF. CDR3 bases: TGTGCCAGCACCCGTGGGGCTCCCTACGAGCAGTACTTC.

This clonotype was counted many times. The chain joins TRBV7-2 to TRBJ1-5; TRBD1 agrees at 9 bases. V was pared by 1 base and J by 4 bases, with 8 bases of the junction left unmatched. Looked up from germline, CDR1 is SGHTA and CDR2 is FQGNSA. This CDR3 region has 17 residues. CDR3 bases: TGTGCCAGCAGCTTAGATGGTCGGACAGGGGTTAATCAGCCCCAGCATTTT. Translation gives CASSLDGRTGVNQPQHF. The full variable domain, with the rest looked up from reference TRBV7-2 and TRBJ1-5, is GAGVSQSPSNKVTEKGKDVELRCDPISGHTALYWYRQSLGQGLEFLIYFQGNSAPDKSGLPSDRFSAERTGGSVSTLTIQRTQQEDSAVYLCASSLDGRTGVNQPQHFGDGTRLSIL.

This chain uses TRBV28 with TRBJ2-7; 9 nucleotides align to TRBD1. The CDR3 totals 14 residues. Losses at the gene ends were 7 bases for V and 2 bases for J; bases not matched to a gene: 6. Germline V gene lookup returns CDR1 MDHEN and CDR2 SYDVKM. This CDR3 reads CASTPGQGPYEQYF. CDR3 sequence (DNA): TGTGCCAGCACCCCGGGACAGGGCCCCTACGAGCAGTACTTC.

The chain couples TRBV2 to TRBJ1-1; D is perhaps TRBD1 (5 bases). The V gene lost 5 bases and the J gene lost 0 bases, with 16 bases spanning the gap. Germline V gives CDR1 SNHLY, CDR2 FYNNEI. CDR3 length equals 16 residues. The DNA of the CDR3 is TGTGCCAGCAGTCAACGAACGGGACGGGTGAACACTGAAGCTTTCTTT. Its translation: CASSQRTGRVNTEAFF.